This T cell receptor beta chain comes out of a study of control samples from healthy donors and cancer patients. CDR3 length: 14 amino acids. CDR1 MNHEY and CDR2 SMNVEV come from the germline V gene (reference sequence). Trimming removed 0 bases from V and 4 bases from J, with 6 bases in between. Repertoires were generated with immunoSEQ multiplex PCR, while TCRdb's copy carries only in-frame clones and drops some. The data hold some 150,000 clones, with around 94% observed a single time. The sequenced material came from blood. The source is a man aged 40-49 years in good health. The chain combines TRBV27 with TRBJ1-4; TRBD1 is a possible D gene (5 bases). As DNA, the CDR3 is TGTGCCAGCAGTTTATCGCAGGGTAATGAAAAACTGTTTTTT. As protein: CASSLSQGNEKLFF. Combining the CDR3 with reference TRBV27 and TRBJ1-4 gives the whole variable domain EAQVTQNPRYLITVTGKKLTVTCSQNMNHEYMSWYRQDPGLGLRQIYYSMNVEVTDKGDVPEGYKVSRKEKRNFPLILESPSPNQTSLYFCASSLSQGNEKLFFGSGTQLSVL.